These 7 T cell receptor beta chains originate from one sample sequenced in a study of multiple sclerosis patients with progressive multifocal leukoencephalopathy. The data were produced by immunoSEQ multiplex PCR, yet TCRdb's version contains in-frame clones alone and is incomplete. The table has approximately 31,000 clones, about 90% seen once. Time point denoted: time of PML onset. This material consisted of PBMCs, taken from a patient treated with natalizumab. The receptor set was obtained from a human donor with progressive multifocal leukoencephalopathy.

Here the CDR3 reads CASSFGDSGNTIYF. The CDR3 nucleotides are TGTGCCAGCAGCTTTGGGGACTCTGGAAACACCATATATTTT. The V gene is TRBV11-2, the J gene TRBJ1-3; D is ambiguous. Germline CDR1 is SGHAT and CDR2 is FQNNGV. Trimming cost V 3 bases and J 0 bases, with 6 bases left between them. The CDR3 sequence is 14 residues long.

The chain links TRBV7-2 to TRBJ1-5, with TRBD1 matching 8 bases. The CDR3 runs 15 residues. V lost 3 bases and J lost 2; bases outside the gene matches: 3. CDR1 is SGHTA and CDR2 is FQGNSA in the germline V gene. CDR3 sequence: CASSFQTGGNQPQHF. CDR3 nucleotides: TGTGCCAGCAGCTTCCAGACAGGGGGCAATCAGCCCCAGCATTTT.

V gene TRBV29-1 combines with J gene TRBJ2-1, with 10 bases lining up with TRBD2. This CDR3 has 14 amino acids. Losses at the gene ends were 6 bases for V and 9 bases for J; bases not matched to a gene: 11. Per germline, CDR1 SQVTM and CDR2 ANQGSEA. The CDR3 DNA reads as TGCAGCGTAGATCAGCGGGAGGGCCTAAGTGAGCAGTTCTTC. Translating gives CSVDQREGLSEQFF.

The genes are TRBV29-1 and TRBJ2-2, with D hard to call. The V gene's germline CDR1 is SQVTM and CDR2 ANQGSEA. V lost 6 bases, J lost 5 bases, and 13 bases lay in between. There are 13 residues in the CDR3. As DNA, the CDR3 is TGCAGCGTGCTGGCTGCGGTGACCGGGGAGCTGTTTTTT. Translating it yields CSVLAAVTGELFF.

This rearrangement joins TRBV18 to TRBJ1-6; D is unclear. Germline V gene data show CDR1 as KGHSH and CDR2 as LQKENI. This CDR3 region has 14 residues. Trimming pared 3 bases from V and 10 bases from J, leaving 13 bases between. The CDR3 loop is CASSPERASSPLHF. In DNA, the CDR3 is TGTGCCAGCTCACCGGAAAGGGCTTCCTCACCCCTCCACTTT.

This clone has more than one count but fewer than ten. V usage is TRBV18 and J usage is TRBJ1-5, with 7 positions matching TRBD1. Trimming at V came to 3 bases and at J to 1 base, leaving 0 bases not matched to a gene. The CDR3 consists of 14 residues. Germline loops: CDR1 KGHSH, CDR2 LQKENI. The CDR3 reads CASSPGQSNQPQHF. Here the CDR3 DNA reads TGTGCCAGCTCACCGGGACAGAGCAATCAGCCCCAGCATTTT.

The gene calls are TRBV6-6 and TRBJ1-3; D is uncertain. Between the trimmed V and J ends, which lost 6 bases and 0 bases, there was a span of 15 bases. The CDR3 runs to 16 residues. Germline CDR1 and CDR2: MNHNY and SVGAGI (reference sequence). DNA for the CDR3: TGTGCCAGCAGCCGAACCGGACCGAGCTCTGGAAACACCATATATTTT. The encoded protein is CASSRTGPSSGNTIYF.